These 17 T cell receptor beta chains were sequenced from one sample in a study of control samples from healthy donors and cancer patients. Measured with immunoSEQ multiplex PCR; TCRdb has only the in-frame clones, and not every one. There are 110,000 or so clones in the sample; 90% occur only once, and roughly 4.5% lies in the top ten. The sequencing input was blood. These receptors all stem from a human donor in good health. The donor label of this sample is uncertain.

The gene calls are TRBV19 and TRBJ2-1; the match to TRBD1 covers 7 bases. The germline V gene has CDR1 LNHDA and CDR2 SQIVND (reference sequence). With V trimmed by 3 bases and J by 5 bases, 4 bases remained unmatched. The CDR3 has 14 amino acids. The CDR3 protein is CASSIWDSNNEQFF. Written as DNA, the CDR3 is TGTGCCAGTAGTATCTGGGACAGCAACAATGAGCAGTTCTTC. The variable domain in full, with the rest retrieved from reference TRBV19 and TRBJ2-1, is DGGITQSPKYLFRKEGQNVTLSCEQNLNHDAMYWYRQDPGQGLRLIYYSQIVNDFQKGDIAEGYSVSREKKESFPLTVTSAQKNPTAFYLCASSIWDSNNEQFFGPGTRLTVL.

The chain links TRBV2 to TRBJ1-2, with TRBD1 as a possible D gene (5 bases). V lost 2 bases to trimming and J lost 4 bases, with 17 bases between them. CDR1 SNHLY and CDR2 FYNNEI come from the germline V gene. The CDR3 sequence is 16 residues long. This CDR3 reads CASSEFESQGPYGYTF. CDR3 nucleotide sequence: TGTGCCAGCAGTGAATTTGAGAGTCAGGGCCCCTATGGCTACACCTTC.

Points on this clone: Other DNA sequences of this sample code for an identical CDR3. V usage is TRBV11-2 and J usage is TRBJ1-1; D uncertain. This CDR3 is 13 amino acids long. Trimming left V 5 bases short and J 0 bases short, with 7 bases between. Germline V gene sequence: CDR1 SGHAT, CDR2 FQNNGV. CDR3 nucleotide sequence: TGTGCCAGCAGCGTTAGTTTGAACACTGAAGCTTTCTTT. It specifies CASSVSLNTEAFF.

The chain carries TRBV24-1 and TRBJ1-5; D is ambiguous. Per the germline V gene, CDR1 is KGHDR and CDR2 is SFDVKD. The CDR3 is 13 residues long. V lost 6 bases to trimming and J lost 9 bases, with 14 bases between them. CDR3 protein: CATSQAAARPQHF. Here the CDR3 DNA reads TGTGCCACCAGTCAGGCTGCGGCGCGGCCCCAGCATTTT.

The genes are TRBV24-1 and TRBJ2-1; D remains unclear. Germline lookup yields CDR1 KGHDR and CDR2 SFDVKD. The CDR3 runs to 15 residues. With 3 bases removed from V and 6 bases from J, the gap between germline ends came to 14 bases. For the CDR3, the DNA is TGTGCCACCAGTGATCGAACCGTCCCCAGCAATGAGCAGTTCTTC. Protein: CATSDRTVPSNEQFF.

DNA of the CDR3: TGTGCCAGCAGCCAAAATACCGGGACTCAACAAGAGACCCAGTACTTC. This translates into CASSQNTGTQQETQYF. This sequence joins TRBV3-1 (or the pseudogene TRBV3-2) and TRBJ2-5; D possibly corresponds to TRBD2 (6 bases). The CDR3 is made up of 16 amino acids. CDR1 is LGHDT and CDR2 is YNNKEL in the germline V gene (reference sequence). V lost 2 bases to trimming and J lost 2 bases, with 15 bases between them.

The rearrangement joins TRBV19 to TRBJ2-7; 9 nucleotides align to TRBD1. This CDR3 is 13 amino acids long. Germline CDR1 is LNHDA and CDR2 is SQIVND (reference sequence). The V and J ends lost 7 bases and 3 bases, in that order; junction bases with no gene match: 4. CDR3 in DNA: TGTGCCAGTACCGGACAGGGGAACTACGAGCAGTACTTC. It translates to CASTGQGNYEQYF.

There are a few counts of this clone. The J gene is TRBJ2-7, the V gene TRBV3-1 (or the pseudogene TRBV3-2), with a possible D match to TRBD2 (5 bases). The CDR3 extends over 14 amino acids. Per the germline V gene, CDR1 is LGHDT and CDR2 is YNNKEL (reference sequence). The V end was cut by 4 bases, the J end by 7 bases, with 17 bases between. The DNA for the CDR3 is TGTGCCAGCAGCCCCATACATCAGACGGGGGAGCAGTACTTC. This codes for CASSPIHQTGEQYF.

The chain recombines TRBV7-8 with TRBJ1-1; D uncertain. Germline V gene lookup returns CDR1 SGHVS and CDR2 FQNEAQ. This CDR3 contains 17 residues. V lost 1 base and J lost 5, with 20 bases in between. CDR3 loop: CASSLGMIGSPMTEAFF. The CDR3, as DNA: TGTGCCAGCAGCTTAGGTATGATAGGCAGCCCAATGACTGAAGCTTTCTTT.

The genes are TRBV6-1 and TRBJ1-4; no reliable D call. V was clipped by 1 base and J by 8 bases, with 17 bases between them. The CDR3 extends over 16 amino acids. Germline-derived CDR1 and CDR2 are MNHNS and SASEGT. CDR3 sequence reads: CASSEVISLGQEKLFF. In DNA, the CDR3 is TGTGCCAGCAGTGAAGTTATTAGTTTGGGTCAGGAAAAACTGTTTTTT.

This sequence joins TRBV2 and TRBJ2-7, with a tentative D call TRBD2 (6 bases). Looked up from germline, CDR1 is SNHLY and CDR2 is FYNNEI. Trimming removed 7 bases at V and 3 bases at J, with 25 bases between. CDR3 length: 17 amino acids. The CDR3 sequence: CASNAAAGRTTIYEQYF. The CDR3 nucleotides read TGTGCCAGCAATGCGGCGGCTGGGAGGACTACTATCTACGAGCAGTACTTC.

This chain uses TRBV11-2 with TRBJ1-1; D is possibly TRBD1 (6 bases). CDR3 length: 14 residues. V was clipped by 4 bases and J by 4 bases, with 13 bases between them. Germline values: CDR1 SGHAT, CDR2 FQNNGV. The CDR3 loop is CASSSTGHFTEAFF. The CDR3 bases are TGTGCCAGCAGCTCGACAGGCCATTTCACTGAAGCTTTCTTT.

In nucleotides, the CDR3 is TGTGCCAGCAGCTTGCTTTCGTCGGGGAACTATGGCTACACCTTC. Amino acid sequence: CASSLLSSGNYGYTF. The chain combines TRBV5-6 with TRBJ1-2; D ambiguous. Germline V lookup: CDR1 SGHDT, CDR2 YYEEEE. Trimming stripped 1 base from V and 2 bases from J, with 12 bases between. The CDR3 totals 15 residues.

This chain connects TRBV19 to TRBJ2-3; D is ambiguous. The V and J ends lost 4 bases and 4 bases respectively, with 9 bases between them. This CDR3 is 13 amino acids long. Germline values: CDR1 LNHDA, CDR2 SQIVND (reference sequence). Written as DNA, the CDR3 is TGTGCCAGTAGTAGGGGTTTGGCAGATACGCAGTATTTT. Translating gives CASSRGLADTQYF.

The V call is TRBV28, the J call TRBJ2-2, with D unresolved. The CDR3 is 14 amino acids. Trimming removed 8 bases at V and 6 bases at J, with 16 bases between. Germline V gene sequence: CDR1 MDHEN, CDR2 SYDVKM. In DNA form, the CDR3 reads TGTGCCAGCGCCCCCCTGTTGGGCCCCGGGGAGCTGTTTTTT. It translates to CASAPLLGPGELFF.

The rearrangement uses TRBV27 and TRBJ1-1, with D uncertain. This CDR3 comprises 14 residues. Per the germline V gene, CDR1 is MNHEY and CDR2 is SMNVEV (reference sequence). Between the trimmed V and J ends, which lost 2 bases and 0 bases, there was a span of 7 bases. CDR3 region: CASSLNGVNTEAFF. CDR3 in DNA: TGTGCCAGCAGTTTAAACGGGGTGAACACTGAAGCTTTCTTT.

This clone has only a few counts. The chain carries TRBV4-2 and TRBJ1-5; a possible D gene is TRBD1 (6 bases). Germline V lookup: CDR1 LGHNA, CDR2 YNFKEQ. The CDR3 spans 15 residues. Trimming took off 0 bases at V and 3 bases at J, with 9 bases between the two ends. CDR3: CASSQERTVNQPQHF. The CDR3 DNA follows: TGTGCCAGCAGCCAAGAAAGGACAGTCAATCAGCCCCAGCATTTT.